These 22 T cell receptor beta chains were sequenced from one sample in a study of blood T cell repertoires in COVID-19. Sequenced by immunoSEQ multiplex PCR; TCRdb stores in-frame clones only, minus some. The top ten hold roughly 32% of the sample, which has under 80,000 clones, 79% seen once. Material for sequencing was peripheral blood. The receptors shown here come from a human donor in a cohort sampled during active COVID-19.

The rearrangement uses TRBV3-1 (or the pseudogene TRBV3-2) and TRBJ2-7, with 9 bases lining up with TRBD2. This CDR3 comprises 16 residues. With V trimmed by 0 bases and J by 5 bases, 8 bases remained unmatched. Germline CDR1 and CDR2: LGHDT and YNNKEL (reference sequence). This CDR3 is CASSQDRGLAGHEQYF. The CDR3 nucleotides read TGTGCCAGCAGCCAAGATCGGGGACTAGCCGGCCACGAGCAGTACTTC.

Ten or more counts support this clone. The chain recombines TRBV5-1 with TRBJ1-3, with 12 bases fitting TRBD1. The germline V gene has CDR1 SGHRS and CDR2 YFSETQ. Trimming cost V 5 bases and J 4 bases; bases outside gene matches: 4. CDR3 size: 15 residues. CDR3 bases: TGCGCCAGCAGAAGGGACAGGGGGCCCGGAAACACCATATATTTT. Translated: CASRRDRGPGNTIYF.

This chain connects TRBV24-1 to TRBJ1-2, with 8 bases aligning to TRBD1. V lost 4 bases, J lost 7 bases, and 4 bases stayed unmatched. The CDR3 runs to 13 residues. Germline CDR1 KGHDR, CDR2 SFDVKD. CDR3 in DNA: TGTGCCACCAGTGACAGAGGACAGGGTGGCTACACCTTC. Its protein product is CATSDRGQGGYTF.

Here the CDR3 reads CASSRLTGAKRGTEAFF. CDR3 nucleotides: TGCGCCAGCAGCAGACTGACAGGGGCCAAGAGGGGCACTGAAGCTTTCTTT. V usage is TRBV5-1 and J usage is TRBJ1-1; 8 nucleotides line up with TRBD1. The germline V gene has CDR1 SGHRS and CDR2 YFSETQ. J was trimmed by 4 bases and V by 4 bases; bases with no gene match: 15. The CDR3 has 17 residues.

The V and J genes are TRBV5-5 and TRBJ1-1, with TRBD1 matching 8 bases. The germline V gene encodes CDR1 SGHKS and CDR2 YYEKEE (reference sequence). The CDR3 consists of 16 residues. V trimming: 0 bases; J trimming: 6 bases; junction bases outside the gene matches: 10. In DNA form, the CDR3 reads TGTGCCAGCAGCTTGGCAGGGGGCGTGTTTAGCGCTGAAGCTTTCTTT. Its protein is CASSLAGGVFSAEAFF. Full variable domain (rest looked up from reference TRBV5-5 and TRBJ1-1): DAGVTQSPTHLIKTRGQQVTLRCSPISGHKSVSWYQQVLGQGPQFIFQYYEKEERGRGNFPDRFSARQFPNYSSELNVNALLLGDSALYLCASSLAGGVFSAEAFFGQGTRLTVV.

The chain joins TRBV6-5 to TRBJ2-1; D possibly corresponds to TRBD1 (7 bases). Per germline, CDR1 MNHEY and CDR2 SVGAGI. Trimming shortened V by 6 bases and J by 7 bases, and 16 bases separated the two germline ends. This CDR3 is 14 amino acids long. Here the CDR3 reads CASRLLAGGNEQFF. The CDR3 nucleotides read TGTGCCAGCAGGCTTCTAGCAGGGGGGAATGAGCAGTTCTTC.

V is TRBV18 and J is TRBJ1-6; 8 bases align to TRBD1. The CDR3 covers 16 residues. Germline CDR1 and CDR2: KGHSH and LQKENI. After removal of 4 bases from V and 5 bases from J, the junction contained 7 bases not matched to a gene. The CDR3 here is CASSLTKDRDNSPLHF. CDR3 DNA sequence: TGTGCCAGCTCACTTACAAAGGACAGGGATAATTCACCCCTCCACTTT.

The rearrangement joins TRBV5-5 to TRBJ2-7; TRBD2 agrees at 7 bases. J gave up 0 bases and V 4 bases, and 7 bases lay outside the gene matches. Germline CDR1 and CDR2: SGHKS and YYEKEE (reference sequence). This CDR3 comprises 15 residues. CDR3: CASSQTGTNSYEQYF. CDR3 nucleotides: TGTGCCAGCAGCCAAACCGGGACTAACTCCTACGAGCAGTACTTC.

The chain couples TRBV30 to TRBJ2-3, with 7 nucleotides matching TRBD1. The CDR3 totals 14 residues. The V gene's germline CDR1 is GTSNPN and CDR2 SVGIG (reference sequence). V lost 8 bases to trimming and J lost 0 bases; unmatched junction nucleotides: 8. CDR3 amino acids: CAINRDRSTDTQYF. The CDR3 region has the DNA TGTGCCATAAACCGGGACAGAAGCACAGATACGCAGTATTTT.

This chain links TRBV10-3 with TRBJ2-7; 7 nucleotides agree with TRBD1. J was trimmed by 2 bases and V by 6 bases; bases with no gene match: 4. This CDR3 is 13 amino acids long. Germline V lookup: CDR1 ENHRY, CDR2 SYGVKD. The CDR3 DNA reads as TGTGCCATCAGCCCGGGACAGCCCTACGAGCAGTACTTC. Translating it yields CAISPGQPYEQYF.

This sequence joins TRBV29-1 and TRBJ2-2, with 7 nucleotides matching TRBD1. The germline V gene has CDR1 SQVTM and CDR2 ANQGSEA. V dropped 6 bases and J dropped 4; count of bases not matched to a gene: 5. The length of the CDR3 is 13 residues. In nucleotides, the CDR3 is TGCAGCGTAGGGACAGACCGCACCGGGGAGCTGTTTTTT. Translation: CSVGTDRTGELFF.

The gene calls are TRBV10-3 and TRBJ2-2; D is possibly TRBD1 (5 bases). The germline gives CDR1 ENHRY, CDR2 SYGVKD. The length of the CDR3 is 14 residues. V was trimmed by 6 bases and J by 0 bases, leaving 8 bases between them. In DNA, the CDR3 is TGTGCCATCAGAAGGGGTTCGAACACCGGGGAGCTGTTTTTT. Translation: CAIRRGSNTGELFF.

The chain joins TRBV4-2 to TRBJ1-5, with TRBD1 matching 9 bases. Germline loops: CDR1 LGHNA, CDR2 YNFKEQ. V lost 5 bases to trimming and J lost 1 base; unmatched junction nucleotides: 6. This CDR3 region has 16 residues. CDR3 loop: CASSSGTGWSNQPQHF. As DNA, the CDR3 is TGTGCCAGCAGCTCCGGGACAGGGTGGAGCAATCAGCCCCAGCATTTT.

This clone showed up just once. The rearrangement links TRBV19 to TRBJ2-5; 9 bases line up with TRBD1. CDR3 length: 15 amino acids. V lost 10 bases and J lost 2; bases outside the gene matches: 11. The V gene's germline CDR1 is LNHDA and CDR2 SQIVND (reference sequence). The CDR3 region is CATRGPGTGQETQYF. As DNA, the CDR3 is TGTGCCACCCGAGGTCCCGGGACAGGGCAAGAGACCCAGTACTTC. The whole variable domain, remainder taken from reference TRBV19 and TRBJ2-5, is DGGITQSPKYLFRKEGQNVTLSCEQNLNHDAMYWYRQDPGQGLRLIYYSQIVNDFQKGDIAEGYSVSREKKESFPLTVTSAQKNPTAFYLCATRGPGTGQETQYFGPGTRLLVL.

The V and J genes are TRBV30 and TRBJ2-7; 8 bases map to TRBD2. There are 14 residues in the CDR3. Unmatched junction bases numbered 6, after V lost 3 bases and J lost 2 bases. Germline V gene lookup returns CDR1 GTSNPN and CDR2 SVGIG (reference sequence). The CDR3 region has the DNA TGTGCCTGGAGACGTCTAGCGGGTACCTACGAGCAGTACTTC. Protein: CAWRRLAGTYEQYF.

Here the CDR3 DNA reads TGTGCCTGGAGGAGACAGCTGAACACTGAAGCTTTCTTT. Protein sequence: CAWRRQLNTEAFF. The genes are TRBV30 and TRBJ1-1; TRBD1 might be the D (5 bases). The CDR3 totals 13 residues. Looked up from germline, CDR1 is GTSNPN and CDR2 is SVGIG (reference sequence). V dropped 3 bases and J dropped 0 bases, with 8 bases sitting between them.

V gene TRBV10-3 combines with J gene TRBJ2-3; TRBD2 matches 10 bases. V was clipped by 4 bases and J by 0 bases; unmatched bases: 10. Germline CDR1 and CDR2: ENHRY and SYGVKD. The CDR3 runs 18 residues. Written as DNA, the CDR3 is TGTGCCATCAGTGCTCAGACTAGCGGGTCGACTAGCACAGATACGCAGTATTTT. Its translation: CAISAQTSGSTSTDTQYF.

V gene TRBV29-1 combines with J gene TRBJ2-5; possible D gene TRBD1, 7 bases. Trimming took off 7 bases at V and 5 bases at J, with 20 bases between the two ends. CDR3 length: 14 residues. CDR1 and CDR2 (germline): SQVTM, ANQGSEA. The CDR3 loop is CSARQGRGGETQYF. The CDR3 nucleotides read TGCAGCGCTCGACAGGGCCGCGGAGGGGAGACCCAGTACTTC.

The CDR3 DNA reads as TGTGCCAGCAGTGAAGCGCGGGGCCCGTCCGGCTACACCTTC. This translates into CASSEARGPSGYTF. The chain recombines TRBV2 with TRBJ1-2; possibly TRBD1 for D (5 bases). The CDR3 covers 14 residues. The germline V and J ends were trimmed by 0 bases and 8 bases, with 13 bases remaining between them. Germline CDR1 and CDR2: SNHLY and FYNNEI.

The chain links TRBV6-2 or TRBV6-3 to TRBJ2-7; 9 positions agree with TRBD2. Trimming at V came to 5 bases and at J to 3 bases, leaving 8 bases not matched to a gene. Germline loops: CDR1 MNHEY, CDR2 SVGEGT. This CDR3 region has 15 residues. CDR3 in DNA: TGTGCCAGCAGTAACCCGGGACTAGCTGACTACGAGCAGTACTTC. It is translated as CASSNPGLADYEQYF.

This chain connects TRBV5-1 to TRBJ1-6; the D gene is possibly TRBD1 (5 bases). The CDR3 is 15 amino acids. Germline V gene data show CDR1 as SGHRS and CDR2 as YFSETQ. The V end lost 4 bases, the J end lost 6 bases, and 14 bases lay between the germline ends. CDR3 coding DNA: TGCGCCAGCAGCACGGAGGGGCCGCCTAATTCACCCCTCCACTTT. It translates to CASSTEGPPNSPLHF.

CDR3 sequence reads: CASSLRSPPPQHF. For the CDR3, the DNA is TGTGCCAGCAGCTTACGGTCCCCCCCACCCCAGCATTTT. V is TRBV7-8 and J is TRBJ1-5; D gene unclear. Germline loops: CDR1 SGHVS, CDR2 FQNEAQ. The CDR3 spans 13 residues. V was trimmed by 2 bases and J by 10 bases, leaving 12 bases between them.